The next 14 T cell receptor beta chains were all read from a single sample in a study of vaccination effects on CD4 cells after COVID-19. The assay was immunoSEQ multiplex PCR, and TCRdb's table has in-frame clones only and misses some. Of fewer than 70,000 clones listed, around 80% are singletons. Under the ViraFEST assay, PBMC were stimulated with viral peptide pools so that antigen-specific CD4+ T cells expanded. Sequencing was performed afterwards. At the end of 10 days of culture, CD4+ T cells were isolated. None of these healthy vaccinees had been infected with SARS-CoV-2 before vaccination. No antigen has been assigned to these receptors. Material: CD4+ T cells from PBMCs cultured with SARS-CoV-2 spike peptides, obtained before COVID-19 vaccination. All receptors come from a human donor who received a COVID-19 vaccine.

The gene calls are TRBV6-4 and TRBJ2-6; possible D gene TRBD1, 5 bases. Trimming stripped 4 bases from V and 3 bases from J, with 16 bases between. This CDR3 has 17 amino acids. The germline gives CDR1 MRHNA, CDR2 SNTAGT. This CDR3 reads CASSAQGVRSGANVLTF. CDR3 sequence (DNA): TGTGCCAGCAGTGCTCAGGGTGTTAGGAGTGGGGCCAACGTCCTGACTTTC.

This chain uses TRBV2 with TRBJ1-5; perhaps TRBD1 as D (5 bases). This CDR3 has 13 residues. Trimming pared 3 bases from V and 6 bases from J, leaving 9 bases between. Germline V gene sequence: CDR1 SNHLY, CDR2 FYNNEI. The chain's CDR3 is CASSEKGSQPQHF. The DNA of the CDR3 is TGTGCCAGCAGTGAGAAGGGGAGTCAGCCCCAGCATTTT.

This sequence joins TRBV11-2 and TRBJ1-2; D remains ambiguous. Per germline, CDR1 SGHAT and CDR2 FQNNGV. V was pared by 2 bases and J by 1 base, with 5 bases between. This CDR3 is built from 13 residues. The CDR3 sequence: CASSLSHNYGYTF. CDR3 bases: TGTGCCAGCAGCTTAAGCCATAACTATGGCTACACCTTC.

This clone occurred a few times. This chain uses TRBV27 with TRBJ2-2; 7 nucleotides align to TRBD2. The V segment lost 4 bases and the J segment 4 bases; nucleotides outside the gene matches: 3. The germline CDR1 and CDR2 sequences are MNHEY and SMNVEV (reference sequence). This CDR3 has 14 residues. CDR3 DNA sequence: TGTGCCAGCAGTTCCGGGAGGCCCACCGGGGAGCTGTTTTTT. Its protein product is CASSSGRPTGELFF.

V is TRBV24-1 and J is TRBJ2-3, with D maybe TRBD2 (6 bases). Trimming pared 6 bases from V and 0 bases from J, leaving 9 bases between. The CDR3 has 14 amino acids. Germline assignment: CDR1 KGHDR and CDR2 SFDVKD. This chain's CDR3 is CATSPGGSTDTQYF. CDR3 sequence (DNA): TGTGCCACCAGTCCCGGGGGTAGCACAGATACGCAGTATTTT.

The genes are TRBV5-6 and TRBJ1-5, with D perhaps TRBD1 (6 bases). CDR3 length: 14 amino acids. Germline CDR1 reads SGHDT; CDR2 reads YYEEEE. Trimming took 4 bases from V and 0 from J, leaving 8 bases between them. The CDR3 loop is CASSRRGSNQPQHF. In DNA form, the CDR3 reads TGTGCCAGCAGCCGCAGGGGTAGCAATCAGCCCCAGCATTTT.

This clone was recorded a few times. This chain joins TRBV14 and TRBJ1-6; D call uncertain. Germline assignment: CDR1 SGHDN and CDR2 FVKESK. The V gene lost 2 bases and the J gene lost 0 bases, with 8 bases spanning the gap. The CDR3 loop spans 16 amino acids. The CDR3 DNA is TGTGCCAGCAGCCAAAGAGGTTACTCCTATAATTCACCCCTCCACTTT. It specifies CASSQRGYSYNSPLHF.

V and J are TRBV4-2 and TRBJ2-5, with TRBD2 matching over 10 bases. This CDR3 comprises 16 residues. The germline V gene has CDR1 LGHNA and CDR2 YNFKEQ. V gave up 2 bases and J gave up 0 bases; unmatched junction bases: 3. DNA for the CDR3: TGTGCCAGCAGCCAAAGGAGCGGGGGGGACCAAGAGACCCAGTACTTC. This translates into CASSQRSGGDQETQYF.

This clone was observed a single time. This rearrangement joins TRBV5-1 to TRBJ1-2, with D uncertain. Germline V lookup: CDR1 SGHRS, CDR2 YFSETQ. Trimming left V 0 bases short and J 5 bases short, with 8 bases between. The length of the CDR3 is 13 residues. The DNA of the CDR3 is TGCGCCAGCAGCTTGGCCCCTGGGTATGGCTACACCTTC. It is translated as CASSLAPGYGYTF. The entire variable domain, with the rest obtained from reference TRBV5-1 and TRBJ1-2, is as follows: KAGVTQTPRYLIKTRGQQVTLSCSPISGHRSVSWYQQTPGQGLQFLFEYFSETQRNKGNFPGRFSGRQFSNSRSEMNVSTLELGDSALYLCASSLAPGYGYTFGSGTRLTVV.

The chain joins TRBV5-1 to TRBJ2-3; unclear D gene. This CDR3 spans 13 amino acids. The V gene lost 4 bases and the J gene lost 4 bases, with 10 bases spanning the gap. Germline values: CDR1 SGHRS, CDR2 YFSETQ. Here the CDR3 DNA reads TGCGCCAGCAGCAGTTCAGACGCAGATACGCAGTATTTT. It codes for CASSSSDADTQYF. Combining the CDR3 with reference TRBV5-1 and TRBJ2-3 gives the whole variable domain KAGVTQTPRYLIKTRGQQVTLSCSPISGHRSVSWYQQTPGQGLQFLFEYFSETQRNKGNFPGRFSGRQFSNSRSEMNVSTLELGDSALYLCASSSSDADTQYFGPGTRLTVL.

V usage is TRBV11-2 and J usage is TRBJ1-3; D remains unclear. The CDR3 is 15 amino acids. V was cut by 5 bases and J by 0 bases, with 11 bases left in between. Germline loops: CDR1 SGHAT, CDR2 FQNNGV. The CDR3 DNA is TGTGCCAGCAGCCTAACAGCCGTCTCTGGAAACACCATATATTTT. Its translation: CASSLTAVSGNTIYF.

The chain couples TRBV7-3 to TRBJ2-1; the D is unclear. Per germline, CDR1 SGHTA and CDR2 FQGTGA. This CDR3 region has 16 residues. V was clipped by 5 bases and J by 0 bases, with 14 bases between them. The chain's CDR3 is CASSPTFGSSYNEQFF. CDR3 sequence (DNA): TGTGCCAGCAGCCCTACTTTTGGTAGCTCCTACAATGAGCAGTTCTTC.

This chain links TRBV5-1 with TRBJ1-5; D perhaps matches TRBD1 (5 bases). This CDR3 has 14 residues. CDR1 and CDR2 (germline): SGHRS, YFSETQ. The ends were cut back, 2 bases at V and 2 bases at J, with 8 bases in the middle. The CDR3 nucleotides read TGCGCCAGCAGCTTTAGGGGCGGCAATCAGCCCCAGCATTTT. Protein product: CASSFRGGNQPQHF.

The chain recombines TRBV6-5 with TRBJ1-6, with D tentatively TRBD1 (5 bases). Between the trimmed V and J ends, which lost 10 bases and 0 bases, there was a span of 13 bases. CDR1 and CDR2 from the germline V gene are MNHEY and SVGAGI. This CDR3 spans 15 amino acids. The CDR3 loop is CATLTDSSYNSPLHF. The CDR3 DNA follows: TGTGCCACCTTGACAGACAGCTCCTATAATTCACCCCTCCACTTT.